The 11 T cell receptor beta chains presented below share a single source sample, sequenced in a study of cytomegalovirus exposure and HLA in healthy donors (dated by TCRdb to about 2017). Library method: the immunoSEQ multiplex PCR assay. The multiplex PCR relied on a mix of 60 forward primers for TCR Vbeta segments and 13 reverse primers for TCR Jbeta segments. TCRdb retrieved this table from immuneACCESS and kept in-frame rearrangements only. Not all clones are present; in checked studies, unresolved V genes account for under half, and no reason is known for the remainder. This sample is represented by fewer than 120,000 clones; approximately 79% of them were singletons. The biggest ten clones account for 6.2% of the sample. The specimen was PBMCs. Receptors were obtained from a man younger than 45 in good health and CMV-seropositive.

The genes are TRBV11-1 and TRBJ2-5; 9 positions match TRBD2. Germline lookup yields CDR1 SGHAT and CDR2 FQDESV (reference sequence). This CDR3 has 17 residues. V dropped 5 bases and J dropped 5; count of bases not matched to a gene: 15. For the CDR3, the DNA is TGTGCCAGCAGCCCCTTAGGACTAGCGACCAGTGGGGAGACCCAGTACTTC. It translates to CASSPLGLATSGETQYF.

The V gene is TRBV6-6, the J gene TRBJ1-1; no definite D call. V dropped 8 bases and J dropped 4 bases, with 8 bases sitting between them. The CDR3 sequence is 11 residues long. Germline CDR1 reads MNHNY; CDR2 reads SVGAGI (reference sequence). The CDR3 DNA reads as TGTGCCAGCCGGACTGCCACTGAAGCTTTCTTT. Residues: CASRTATEAFF.

The chain uses TRBV5-1 and TRBJ1-2; D may be TRBD1 (6 bases). CDR1 SGHRS and CDR2 YFSETQ come from the germline V gene. V dropped 0 bases and J dropped 3 bases, with 9 bases sitting between them. The CDR3 has 14 residues. CDR3 in amino acids: CASSLEDSDYGYTF. CDR3 sequence (DNA): TGCGCCAGCAGCTTGGAGGACAGCGACTATGGCTACACCTTC.

This chain joins TRBV6-1 and TRBJ2-1, with D tentatively TRBD1 (6 bases). CDR3 length equals 13 residues. The germline V gene encodes CDR1 MNHNS and CDR2 SASEGT. Trimming stripped 0 bases from V and 14 bases from J, with 14 bases between. This CDR3 is CASSEAGHRVKFF. CDR3 sequence (DNA): TGTGCCAGCAGTGAAGCGGGACACAGGGTGAAGTTCTTC.

The chain couples TRBV27 to TRBJ2-7; possibly TRBD2 for D (6 bases). Germline V gene data show CDR1 as MNHEY and CDR2 as SMNVEV (reference sequence). Deletions cut 0 bases from V and 3 bases from J, with 9 bases between. The CDR3 extends over 14 amino acids. In DNA, the CDR3 is TGTGCCAGCAGTTTATCGGGACTTAGCTACGAGCAGTACTTC. It codes for CASSLSGLSYEQYF.

The V and J genes are TRBV25-1 and TRBJ2-5; 8 bases line up with TRBD1. The J call is uncertain, as TRBJ2-7 better fits the DNA end. Germline V gene data show CDR1 as MGHDK and CDR2 as SYGVNS. The CDR3 runs 16 residues. CDR3 nucleotides: TGTGCCAGCGGAGGGACAGGAGGATTATTGGCCTACGAGCAGTACTTC. Residues: CASGGTGGLLAYEQYF.

This clone is medium-sized within its sample. At the DNA level, this CDR3 is encoded by other sequences in the same sample as well. The chain is built from TRBV6-5 and TRBJ1-5; TRBD1 agrees at 7 bases. With 5 bases clipped from V and 4 bases from J, the junction kept 5 bases outside the gene matches. The CDR3 covers 14 residues. Germline-derived CDR1 and CDR2 are MNHEY and SVGAGI. As DNA, the CDR3 is TGTGCCAGCAGTGAAGACAGGGTGAATCAGCCCCAGCATTTT. It is translated as CASSEDRVNQPQHF.

The rearrangement links TRBV25-1 to TRBJ1-4; 7 nucleotides match TRBD1. The CDR3 length is 15 residues. CDR1 and CDR2 from the germline V gene are MGHDK and SYGVNS. V was clipped by 5 bases and J by 8 bases; unmatched bases: 11. CDR3 region: CASSTTGEAIEKLFF. CDR3 DNA sequence: TGTGCCAGCAGTACTACAGGGGAGGCTATAGAAAAACTGTTTTTT.

The J gene is TRBJ1-6, the V gene TRBV10-3; 9 nucleotides match TRBD1. Germline lookup yields CDR1 ENHRY and CDR2 SYGVKD. The ends lost 2 bases at V and 8 bases at J; junction bases unmatched: 1. The CDR3 is made up of 14 amino acids. The CDR3 DNA sequence: TGTGCCATCAGTGAGAGGACAGGGGATTCACCCCTCCACTTT. Translated: CAISERTGDSPLHF.

The rearrangement joins TRBV6-5 to TRBJ2-7, with D possibly TRBD2 on 6 matching bases. Deletions cut 6 bases from V and 6 bases from J, with 18 bases between. Germline-derived CDR1 and CDR2 are MNHEY and SVGAGI. CDR3 length: 14 amino acids. This CDR3 reads CASSLSYGSGEQYF. CDR3 sequence (DNA): TGTGCCAGCAGCCTTTCCTACGGGAGTGGCGAGCAGTACTTC.

The rearrangement links TRBV30 to TRBJ1-1; D possibly corresponds to TRBD1 (5 bases). Trimming left V 2 bases short and J 3 bases short, with 16 bases between. Germline CDR1 GTSNPN, CDR2 SVGIG (reference sequence). The CDR3 totals 15 residues. CDR3 coding DNA: TGTGCCTGGAGTACCGGTACAGGTGTGGACACTGAAGCTTTCTTT. Translated, it gives CAWSTGTGVDTEAFF.